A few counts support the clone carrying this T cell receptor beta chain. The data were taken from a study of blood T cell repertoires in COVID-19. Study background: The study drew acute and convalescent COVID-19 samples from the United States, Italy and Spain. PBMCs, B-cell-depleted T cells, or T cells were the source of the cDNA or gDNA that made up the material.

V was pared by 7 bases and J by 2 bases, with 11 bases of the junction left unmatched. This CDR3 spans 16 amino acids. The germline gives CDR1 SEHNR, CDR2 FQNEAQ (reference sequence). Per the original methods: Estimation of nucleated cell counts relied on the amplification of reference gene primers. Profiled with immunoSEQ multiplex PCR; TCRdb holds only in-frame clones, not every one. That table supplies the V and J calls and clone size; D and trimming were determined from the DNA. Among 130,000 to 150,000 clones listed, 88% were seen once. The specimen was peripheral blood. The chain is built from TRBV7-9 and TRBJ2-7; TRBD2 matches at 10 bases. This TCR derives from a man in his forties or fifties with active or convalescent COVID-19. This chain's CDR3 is CASTHLAGVEAYEQYF. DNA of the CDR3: TGTGCCAGCACCCACCTAGCGGGAGTTGAGGCCTACGAGCAGTACTTC.